These T cell receptor beta chains were read from a single sample in a study of T cells in Graves' hyperthyroidism and ophthalmopathy. TCRdb independently ran MiXCR on the multiplex PCR reads; one entry per CDR3 protein. This table has approximately 360,000 distinct CDR3 sequences, about 25% appearing once. Specimen: blood. All receptors derive from a man aged 45-65 years with Graves' hyperthyroidism. CDR3s leave out the opening cysteine and the closing phenylalanine or tryptophan.

v_call cdr3_aa
TRBV5-1 ASSSAGSYNEQF
TRBV4-1 ASSQDRNAFSYGYT
TRBV7-2 ASSTYLGLDTDTQY
TRBV7-8 ASSSTARGKLF
TRBV5-1 ASSPDRSATNEKLF
TRBV11-3 ASSPEGREQF
TRBV2 ASSEFVGVGGYT
TRBV2 ASTLDSANYGYT
TRBV12-3/TRBV12-4 ASSFGGGGSYEQY
TRBV3-1 ASSQRLALYEQY
TRBV11-2 ASSLSGKYQETQY
TRBV19 ASSIEGRQAGELF
TRBV20-1 SARGTSGSQETQY
TRBV20-1 SAEGGEGSTDTQY
TRBV2 ASSESPGLDEQY
TRBV9 ASSVGTASNQPQH
TRBV24-1 ATSDSRGPGEKLF
TRBV20-1 SARDLDGTYEQY
TRBV10-3 AISEAAGHSPEAF
TRBV19 ASSMGLREVETQY
TRBV20-1 SARSPEANSPLH
TRBV6-1 ASSEARGGGGYT
TRBV5-1 ASSSARDRGVNEQY
TRBV5-5 ASSLSGDTNEKLF
TRBV29-1 SVVTGEDGTDTQY
TRBV5-5 ASSPWTGRSHGYT
TRBV27 ASSPLGDQETQY
TRBV5-1 ASSLPGTDTQY
TRBV15 ATSRGDNQETQY
TRBV9 ASSVGAGLGEQY
TRBV6-1 ASSGQSQETQY
TRBV4-2 ASSQVGAGYGYT
TRBV20-1 SARASFSGANVLT
TRBV13 ASSLGSVSGGTVGYT
TRBV6-1 ASSRGLAKTQY
TRBV10-3 AIRGWTDGNTEAF
TRBV7-8 ASSKAGANTGELF
TRBV15 ATSRDKVPIGTQY
TRBV15 ATSRTQGNKQF
TRBV5-4 ASSLGTSGFIFYNEQF
TRBV12-3/TRBV12-4 ASSPIDSMYGYT
TRBV11-3 ASSFGGTQY
TRBV7-9 ASSLRGVNTGELF
TRBV18 ASSYGTDGSGNTIY
TRBV18 ASSPRDKPYEQY
TRBV7-6 ASSLKEAYEQY
TRBV11-2 ASSSAGERADTQY
TRBV29-1 SVGTYNEQF
TRBV24-1 ATRAGGAETQY